The 3 T cell receptor beta chains below all came from one sample that was sequenced in a study of CXCR3-negative and CXCR3-positive naive CD8 T cells. General study results and limits: Researchers report that CXCR3-positive naive cells carry more hydrophobic TRB CDR3s than CXCR3-negative naive cells.

cDNA libraries for TRB were generated by 5' RACE incorporating UMI labels. No DNA is given; TCRdb re-called the 5' RACE reads and lists each CDR3 protein once. The sample is made up of 80,000 to 100,000 distinct CDR3 sequences, and the top ten hold about 0.8% of it. Their antigens remain unidentified. Sequencing was done on a sample of naive CXCR3+ CD8+ T cells from blood. Described subset: CD45RO-CCR7+CD27+CD95- naive CD8+ T cells expressing CXCR3 (TNR3+). The receptors here all came from a human donor in good health. Some clones in this sample may be carry-over from other donors' samples.

The V call is TRBV28, the J call TRBJ2-7; the TRBD2 assignment by TCRdb is unverifiable without DNA. Germline V gene lookup returns CDR1 MDHEN and CDR2 SYDVKM. The CDR3 is 14 amino acids. The CDR3 region is CASSDLGTLYEQYF.

Here the CDR3 reads CASSPHIEGAKNSPLHF. The chain recombines TRBV3-1 with TRBJ1-6; no DNA is available, so the TRBD1 call from TCRdb remains unchecked. The V gene's germline CDR1 is LGHDT and CDR2 YNNKEL (reference sequence). This CDR3 has 17 amino acids.

The chain has TRBV7-7 and TRBJ2-5; no DNA is available, so the TRBD2 call from TCRdb remains unchecked. Germline V lookup: CDR1 SSHAT, CDR2 FNYEAQ (reference sequence). The CDR3 consists of 16 residues. The CDR3 sequence: CASSLLTSGGEETQYF. Full variable domain (rest looked up from reference TRBV7-7 and TRBJ2-5): GAGVSQSPRYKVTKRGQDVTLRCDPISSHATLYWYQQALGQGPEFLTYFNYEAQPDKSGLPSDRFSAERPEGSISTLTIQRTEQRDSAMYRCASSLLTSGGEETQYFGPGTRLLVL.